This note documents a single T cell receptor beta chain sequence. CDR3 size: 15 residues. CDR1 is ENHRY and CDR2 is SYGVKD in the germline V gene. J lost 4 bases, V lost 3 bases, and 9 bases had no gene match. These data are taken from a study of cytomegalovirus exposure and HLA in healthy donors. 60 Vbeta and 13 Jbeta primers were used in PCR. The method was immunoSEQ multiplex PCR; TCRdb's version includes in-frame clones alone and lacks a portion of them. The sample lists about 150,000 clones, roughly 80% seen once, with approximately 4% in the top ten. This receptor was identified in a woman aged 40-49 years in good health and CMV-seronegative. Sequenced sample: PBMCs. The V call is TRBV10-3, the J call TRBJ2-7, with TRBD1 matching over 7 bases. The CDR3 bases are TGTGCCATCAGTGATAGACAGGGTAGTAAGTACGAGCAGTACTTC. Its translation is CAISDRQGSKYEQYF.